The present entry profiles one T cell receptor beta chain with its context. Compared with the rest of its sample, this clonotype is large (0.1 to 1%). What antigen it recognizes has not been identified. No much larger clonotype is one base removed from it; base qualities were not supplied. Rearranged TRB sequences spanning V, D and J segments were amplified in a multiplex touch-down PCR with a mixed TRB-A/B primer pool. Two consecutive PCR reactions with Phusion HS II polymerase added Illumina adapters and sample indices to the amplicons. Amplicons were gel-purified with the NucleoSpin Gel and PCR Clean-up kit, then checked with Qubit and an Agilent 2100 Bioanalyzer. Libraries were sequenced on an Illumina MiSeq using 600-cycle, single-indexed, paired-end runs. For the original study's pipeline: MiXCR versions 2.12 and 3.0.5 were used to process the TRB sequences. A clone was defined as each unique CDR3 nucleotide sequence, and only productive sequences supported by at least two reads were kept. The repertoire metrics were Shannon diversity, evenness, clonality (defined as one minus evenness), and alpha-parameterized diversity profiles covering alpha 0 to 5. Generation probabilities of clones in paired pre- and post-chemotherapy samples were computed with the IGoR algorithm. TCRdb reprocessing: public reads trimmed at Q25 with fastp, clones called with MiXCR, in-frame beta chains kept. Identical CDR3 protein sequences are pooled into one entry, listed with their most common genes and DNA. These V and J calls derive from TCRdb rather than the authors' analysis. The sample includes 8,100 or so distinct CDR3 sequences, with 37% observed a single time. The top ten clones comprise less than 5% of the sample.

This specimen belongs to a study of T cell repertoires in aging, cancer and after chemotherapy (dated by TCRdb to the late 2010s). Study-wide context: The donors fell into six age groups ranging from 30 or younger to 70 or older, and each group had at least three individuals. Healthy donor control TCR repertoires were recorded over several months to years and showed clear clonal overlap across re-sampling. Millions of TCR reads were contained in the full dataset. To look at immunoaging and at how T cells reconstitute after chemotherapy, the study profiled TCR beta repertoires in peripheral blood from both healthy donors and cancer patients. The cohort comprised 200 to 250 cancer patients, some 90 with hematological and fewer than 140 with solid cancers, plus 95 healthy donors as a reference group.

Instead of sorted cells or RNA, genomic DNA extracted from peripheral blood served as the source for amplifying TCR beta rearrangements. The CDR3 spans 13 residues, from the cysteine through the phenylalanine. Just CDR3 DNA is preserved here, 39 bases in frame from base 1. CDR1 SQVTM and CDR2 ANQGSEA are derived from the germline V gene. V is shortened by 4 bases, J by 4 bases, and the region joining them spans 12 bases. Beyond this particular receptor, the publication reports: According to the authors, the repertoire data do not allow conclusions to be drawn about immunological memory after chemotherapy. Significantly lower blood TCR diversity and higher clonality were observed in untreated patients with hematological or solid cancers than in age-matched healthy donors. In healthy donors, the decline in TCR diversity with age was mainly explained by loss of richness, whereas in cancer patients loss of evenness was also found to contribute. An increase in median generation probability over the chemotherapy interval was observed in both cancer cohorts, suggesting that the repertoire was reconstituted through rebound thymic output.

The source material was blood. In this chain, TRBV29-1 is recombined with TRBJ2-3; D gene: possibly TRBD1, on 6 matching bases. This TCR was sampled from a human donor in good health. The CDR3 has the sequence CSVGSSGADTQYF. The nucleotide sequence is given as TGCAGCGTTGGCTCCTCAGGGGCAGATACGCAGTATTTT.